Following are 30 T cell receptor beta chains from one sample sequenced in a study of blood T cell repertoires in COVID-19 (dated by TCRdb to about 2020). The library was prepared using the immunoSEQ multiplex PCR assay. Not all clones reach the TCRdb copy of this immuneACCESS table, which keeps in-frame sequences only. Checked studies attribute under half of the gap to unresolved V genes and leave the rest unexplained. Here the sample has some 80,000 clones; just over 85% occur a single time. The ten largest clones take up about 24% of the sample. The sequenced sample was peripheral blood. These receptors all come from a woman older than 75 in a cohort sampled during active or convalescent COVID-19.

The genes are TRBV10-3 and TRBJ2-3, with a weak D call TRBD1 (6 bases). The ends were cut back, 6 bases at V and 2 bases at J, with 9 bases in the middle. The CDR3 is made up of 13 amino acids. Germline V CDR1 and CDR2: ENHRY, SYGVKD. The CDR3 sequence is CAIRRDNTDTQYF. The CDR3 bases are TGTGCCATCAGAAGGGACAACACAGATACGCAGTATTTT.

This chain links TRBV3-1 (or the pseudogene TRBV3-2) with TRBJ2-3; perhaps TRBD2 as D (5 bases). The CDR3 sequence is 15 residues long. Germline CDR1 and CDR2: LGHDT and YNNKEL (reference sequence). The V end lost 7 bases, the J end lost 0 bases, and 14 bases lay between the germline ends. CDR3 loop: CASKRAVTSTDTQYF. In nucleotides, the CDR3 is TGTGCCAGCAAACGAGCGGTAACTAGCACAGATACGCAGTATTTT.

V gene TRBV25-1 combines with J gene TRBJ1-2, with D maybe TRBD1 (6 bases). The CDR3 is 12 amino acids. Per the germline V gene, CDR1 is MGHDK and CDR2 is SYGVNS. V lost 9 bases and J lost 5, with 13 bases in between. The CDR3 DNA is TGTGCCAGTGAGGGGAGGGGGTATGGCTACACCTTC. Protein sequence: CASEGRGYGYTF.

This clone is a singleton in its sample. The V call is TRBV9, the J call TRBJ1-1; possible D gene TRBD1, 6 bases. V was trimmed by 0 bases and J by 0 bases, leaving 12 bases between them. CDR1 and CDR2 (germline): SGDLS, YYNGEE. The CDR3 has 16 amino acids. CDR3 sequence (DNA): TGTGCCAGCAGCGTAGGACAGGCCCAGATGAACACTGAAGCTTTCTTT. It is translated as CASSVGQAQMNTEAFF.

The V call is TRBV5-4, the J call TRBJ2-5; 8 bases agree with TRBD1. The CDR3 length is 14 residues. CDR1 and CDR2 (germline): SGHNT, YYREEE (reference sequence). V lost 3 bases and J lost 2; bases outside the gene matches: 3. CDR3 in amino acids: CASSWTGFQETQYF. In DNA form, the CDR3 reads TGTGCCAGCAGCTGGACAGGGTTTCAAGAGACCCAGTACTTC.

The gene calls are TRBV28 and TRBJ1-2, with a tentative D call TRBD1 (5 bases). The CDR3 totals 13 residues. Deletions cut 5 bases from V and 4 bases from J, with 11 bases between. CDR1 is MDHEN and CDR2 is SYDVKM in the germline V gene. CDR3 coding DNA: TGTGCCAGCAGTAGGCTCCAGGGCTATGGCTACACCTTC. Translated: CASSRLQGYGYTF.

V usage is TRBV2 and J usage is TRBJ2-3, with D maybe TRBD2 (5 bases). CDR1 and CDR2 (germline): SNHLY, FYNNEI. The CDR3 has 16 amino acids. CDR3 sequence reads: CAARQFRLKNTDTQYF. As DNA, the CDR3 is TGTGCGGCGCGGCAGTTTAGACTAAAGAACACAGATACGCAGTATTTT.

This clone was observed a single time. The gene calls are TRBV3-1 (or the pseudogene TRBV3-2) and TRBJ2-5; 8 bases match TRBD2. After removal of 4 bases from V and 2 bases from J, the junction contained 9 bases not matched to a gene. This CDR3 spans 16 amino acids. Germline loops: CDR1 LGHDT, CDR2 YNNKEL (reference sequence). Written as DNA, the CDR3 is TGTGCCAGCAGCCTCCGGGGAGCGGGGGAACAAGAGACCCAGTACTTC. It encodes CASSLRGAGEQETQYF.

V gene TRBV5-1 combines with J gene TRBJ2-5; D might be TRBD2 (6 bases). V shed 1 base and J shed 4 bases, with 17 bases lying between them. Germline CDR1 reads SGHRS; CDR2 reads YFSETQ. This CDR3 comprises 16 residues. CDR3: CASSLFGGGSGETQYF. The CDR3 bases are TGCGCCAGCAGCTTGTTCGGGGGTGGTAGCGGAGAGACCCAGTACTTC.

This chain uses TRBV7-9 with TRBJ2-1; TRBD2 matches at 9 bases. V lost 3 bases, J lost 6 bases, and 12 bases stayed unmatched. CDR3 length: 17 amino acids. The germline V gene has CDR1 SEHNR and CDR2 FQNEAQ (reference sequence). In DNA, the CDR3 is TGTGCCAGCAGCTTGCTCGGGAAAGCGGGAGGAATCAATGAGCAGTTCTTC. This codes for CASSLLGKAGGINEQFF. Full variable domain (remainder filled in from reference TRBV7-9 and TRBJ2-1): DTGVSQNPRHKITKRGQNVTFRCDPISEHNRLYWYRQTLGQGPEFLTYFQNEAQLEKSRLLSDRFSAERPKGSFSTLEIQRTEQGDSAMYLCASSLLGKAGGINEQFFGPGTRLTVL.

The chain uses TRBV27 and TRBJ1-1, with a possible D match to TRBD1 (5 bases). The CDR3 has 15 amino acids. The germline V gene has CDR1 MNHEY and CDR2 SMNVEV (reference sequence). The germline V and J ends were trimmed by 1 base and 4 bases, with 13 bases remaining between them. The CDR3 DNA reads as TGTGCCAGCAGTTTATATGGGGGACTAGGCACTGAAGCTTTCTTT. This codes for CASSLYGGLGTEAFF.

V and J are TRBV7-3 and TRBJ2-1; 11 bases are shared with TRBD2. J gave up 0 bases and V 5 bases, and 12 bases lay outside the gene matches. The CDR3 is 19 amino acids. CDR1 is SGHTA and CDR2 is FQGTGA in the germline V gene. The CDR3 region has the DNA TGTGCCAGCAGCCAACGGGGACTAGCGGATTACTACTCCTACAATGAGCAGTTCTTC. Its translation: CASSQRGLADYYSYNEQFF.

This chain connects TRBV18 to TRBJ1-6, with 9 bases aligning to TRBD1. Looked up from germline, CDR1 is KGHSH and CDR2 is LQKENI. The CDR3 runs 14 residues. V shed 2 bases, J shed 7 bases, and the junction held 0 bases outside the gene matches. In nucleotides, the CDR3 is TGTGCCAGCTCACCAGGGACAGGGAATTCACCCCTCCACTTT. Its translation is CASSPGTGNSPLHF. Combining the CDR3 with reference TRBV18 and TRBJ1-6 gives the whole variable domain NAGVMQNPRHLVRRRGQEARLRCSPMKGHSHVYWYRQLPEEGLKFMVYLQKENIIDESGMPKERFSAEFPKEGPSILRIQQVVRGDSAAYFCASSPGTGNSPLHFGNGTRLTVT.

The rearrangement links TRBV7-2 to TRBJ2-1; TRBD2 matches 7 bases. Trimming removed 4 bases from V and 7 bases from J; junction bases left unmatched: 7. The germline gives CDR1 SGHTA, CDR2 FQGNSA. The CDR3 runs 14 residues. CDR3 in DNA: TGTGCCAGCAGCTCCAGGACTAGTAGGAATGAGCAGTTCTTC. Protein product: CASSSRTSRNEQFF.

This clone was detected only once. The gene calls are TRBV25-1 and TRBJ1-2; D is possibly TRBD1 (5 bases). This CDR3 has 13 amino acids. Per germline, CDR1 MGHDK and CDR2 SYGVNS. Trimming took 3 bases from V and 7 from J, leaving 12 bases between them. The CDR3 nucleotides read TGTGCCAGCAGTGACTCTGGCAGGGTTGGCTACACCTTC. Its translation: CASSDSGRVGYTF.

V and J are TRBV6-5 and TRBJ1-6, with TRBD1 as a possible D gene (5 bases). Germline CDR1 is MNHEY and CDR2 is SVGAGI. The CDR3 has 15 residues. Trimming left V 5 bases short and J 4 bases short, with 12 bases between. The CDR3 sequence is CASSRGDFYNSPLHF. The CDR3 region has the DNA TGTGCCAGCAGTAGGGGTGATTTTTATAATTCACCCCTCCACTTT.

The V call is TRBV3-1 (or the pseudogene TRBV3-2), the J call TRBJ1-2; 8 nucleotides align to TRBD1. The CDR3 extends over 13 amino acids. Germline CDR1 LGHDT, CDR2 YNNKEL (reference sequence). V dropped 2 bases and J dropped 7; count of bases not matched to a gene: 3. The CDR3, as DNA: TGTGCCAGCAGCCAACAGGGGGCGGGTGGCTACACCTTC. This codes for CASSQQGAGGYTF.

The CDR3 DNA is TGCGCCAGCAGCCCTCAACTAGCGGGAATCACAGATACGCAGTATTTT. It specifies CASSPQLAGITDTQYF. The genes are TRBV10-2 and TRBJ2-3; 10 bases align to TRBD2. Germline V CDR1 and CDR2: WSHSY, SAAADI. The CDR3 runs 16 residues. With V trimmed by 6 bases and J by 2 bases, 8 bases remained unmatched.

The V gene is TRBV19, the J gene TRBJ2-2; D is perhaps TRBD1 (6 bases). This CDR3 comprises 14 residues. Germline-derived CDR1 and CDR2 are LNHDA and SQIVND (reference sequence). V lost 5 bases and J 5 bases, leaving 12 bases between the germline ends. The CDR3 DNA reads TGTGCCAGTAGTTTGGGACAAACAACCGGGGAGCTGTTTTTT. Translating gives CASSLGQTTGELFF.

V gene TRBV7-9 combines with J gene TRBJ1-2; 8 positions match TRBD1. V lost 6 bases, J lost 0 bases, and 3 bases stayed unmatched. The CDR3 consists of 14 residues. Germline V lookup: CDR1 SEHNR, CDR2 FQNEAQ (reference sequence). CDR3 sequence (DNA): TGTGCCAGCAGGCTGACAGGGGCTAACTATGGCTACACCTTC. Translated: CASRLTGANYGYTF.

The V gene is TRBV7-2, the J gene TRBJ1-1; no definite D call. Per the germline V gene, CDR1 is SGHTA and CDR2 is FQGNSA. V was pared by 6 bases and J by 1 base, with 12 bases between. This CDR3 spans 14 amino acids. The CDR3 is CASSPSVANTEAFF. CDR3 in DNA: TGTGCCAGCAGTCCCAGCGTGGCGAACACTGAAGCTTTCTTT.

The chain recombines TRBV19 with TRBJ1-5; no definite D call. CDR1 and CDR2 from the germline V gene are LNHDA and SQIVND (reference sequence). This CDR3 has 12 amino acids. V was pared by 0 bases and J by 9 bases, with 6 bases between. The CDR3 nucleotides are TGTGCCAGTAGTATAGACCCGGGGCCCCAGCATTTT. It yields the protein CASSIDPGPQHF.

This rearrangement joins TRBV15 to TRBJ1-3, with D possibly TRBD1 on 5 matching bases. V was clipped by 0 bases and J by 4 bases, with 13 bases between them. Germline loops: CDR1 LNHNV, CDR2 YYDKDF (reference sequence). The CDR3 covers 16 residues. CDR3 protein: CATSRDQKGHGNTIYF. The CDR3 region has the DNA TGTGCCACCAGCAGAGATCAAAAAGGACACGGAAACACCATATATTTT.

This rearrangement joins TRBV3-1 (or the pseudogene TRBV3-2) to TRBJ2-1; possible D gene TRBD2, 5 bases. Trimming stripped 0 bases from V and 9 bases from J, with 9 bases between. The germline CDR1 and CDR2 sequences are LGHDT and YNNKEL (reference sequence). This CDR3 spans 13 amino acids. The DNA of the CDR3 is TGTGCCAGCAGCCAAGAATCTGCGGGTGAGCAGTTCTTC. It codes for CASSQESAGEQFF.

The V gene is TRBV3-1 (or the pseudogene TRBV3-2), the J gene TRBJ2-7, with a tentative D call TRBD1 (5 bases). CDR3 length equals 13 residues. V was cut by 0 bases and J by 6 bases, with 9 bases left in between. Germline loops: CDR1 LGHDT, CDR2 YNNKEL (reference sequence). This CDR3 reads CASSQDRVGEQYF. The CDR3 bases are TGTGCCAGCAGCCAAGACAGGGTTGGCGAGCAGTACTTC.

V gene TRBV19 combines with J gene TRBJ2-5, with D possibly being TRBD1 (5 bases). The germline V gene has CDR1 LNHDA and CDR2 SQIVND (reference sequence). The V end lost 6 bases, the J end lost 5 bases, and 13 bases lay between the germline ends. CDR3 length: 13 residues. CDR3 sequence: CASSIDSWETQYF. CDR3 DNA: TGTGCCAGTAGCATCGACAGTTGGGAGACCCAGTACTTC.

This clone came up a few times. The gene calls are TRBV30 and TRBJ2-7, with D perhaps matching TRBD2 (6 bases). Per the germline V gene, CDR1 is GTSNPN and CDR2 is SVGIG (reference sequence). The V end lost 3 bases, the J end lost 6 bases, and 15 bases lay between the germline ends. There are 13 residues in the CDR3. The chain's CDR3 is CAWRGGGSPEQYF. CDR3 DNA sequence: TGTGCCTGGAGGGGGGGAGGTTCGCCCGAGCAGTACTTC. Using reference TRBV30 and TRBJ2-7 for the parts outside the CDR3, the full variable domain is SQTIHQWPATLVQPVGSPLSLECTVEGTSNPNLYWYRQAAGRGLQLLFYSVGIGQISSEVPQNLSASRPQDRQFILSSKKLLLSDSGFYLCAWRGGGSPEQYFGPGTRLTVT.

V and J are TRBV7-8 and TRBJ2-2, with D perhaps TRBD2 (6 bases). The V end was cut by 5 bases, the J end by 4 bases, with 11 bases between. Germline V gene data show CDR1 as SGHVS and CDR2 as FQNEAQ. This CDR3 has 14 residues. Here the CDR3 DNA reads TGTGCCAGCAGCATCCGGGACTTCACCGGGGAGCTGTTTTTT. Protein product: CASSIRDFTGELFF.

This clone was seen a single time. V gene TRBV5-8 combines with J gene TRBJ1-5, with D possibly TRBD1 on 6 matching bases. The CDR3 is made up of 16 amino acids. Germline V CDR1 and CDR2: SGHTS, YDEGEE. The ends were cut back, 6 bases at V and 1 base at J, with 17 bases in the middle. In nucleotides, the CDR3 is TGTGCCAGCACCCGAGAAACAGGGAACAGCAATCAGCCCCAGCATTTT. Its translation is CASTRETGNSNQPQHF.

The chain uses TRBV2 and TRBJ2-7, with 9 bases matching TRBD1. CDR3 length: 13 residues. CDR1 and CDR2 from the germline V gene are SNHLY and FYNNEI. V gave up 2 bases and J gave up 6 bases; unmatched junction bases: 2. As DNA, the CDR3 is TGTGCCAGCAGTGAAACGGACAGGGGCGAGCAGTACTTC. Translating gives CASSETDRGEQYF.